The next 16 T cell receptor beta chains were all read from a single sample in a study of cytomegalovirus exposure and HLA in healthy donors. It was with 60 Vbeta and 13 Jbeta primers that the PCR ran. Profiled with immunoSEQ multiplex PCR; TCRdb holds only in-frame clones, not every one. The data show around 220,000 clones, approximately 70% seen once. The specimen sequenced was PBMCs. Every receptor here comes from a woman in her twenties or thirties in good health and CMV-seronegative.

Only one count was recorded for this clone. The V gene is TRBV11-2, the J gene TRBJ2-7; weak D call: TRBD2 (5 bases). The germline CDR1 and CDR2 sequences are SGHAT and FQNNGV. The V end lost 5 bases, the J end lost 1 base, and 9 bases lay between the germline ends. The CDR3 totals 13 residues. The DNA for the CDR3 is TGTGCCAGCAGCCTATCGGGGTCCTACGAGCAGTACTTC. Translating gives CASSLSGSYEQYF.

The rearrangement joins TRBV5-6 to TRBJ2-1, with a possible D match to TRBD1 (5 bases). The CDR3 runs 14 residues. The V end was cut by 3 bases, the J end by 7 bases, with 14 bases between. Germline CDR1 SGHDT, CDR2 YYEEEE. The CDR3 coding sequence is TGTGCCAGCAGCTGGGGTAGGGGTTGGAATGAGCAGTTCTTC. Residues: CASSWGRGWNEQFF.

This chain connects TRBV4-1 to TRBJ1-1; D possibly corresponds to TRBD1 (6 bases). Germline lookup yields CDR1 MGHRA and CDR2 YSYEKL. The V end lost 7 bases, the J end lost 9 bases, and 21 bases lay between the germline ends. This CDR3 comprises 14 residues. The CDR3 DNA sequence: TGCGCCAGCAACACAATTGGGGGGAGGGGGAAAGCTTTCTTT. Protein product: CASNTIGGRGKAFF.

This clone was counted between two and nine times. The chain recombines TRBV7-2 with TRBJ1-1; D not resolved. The CDR3 has 13 amino acids. Germline V gives CDR1 SGHTA, CDR2 FQGNSA. Trimming cost V 3 bases and J 7 bases, with 12 bases left between them. Written as DNA, the CDR3 is TGTGCCAGCAGCTTGGAGGTACGGCTTGAAGCTTTCTTT. Amino acids: CASSLEVRLEAFF.

V is TRBV19 and J is TRBJ2-7; TRBD2 matches 9 bases. Germline V lookup: CDR1 LNHDA, CDR2 SQIVND (reference sequence). This CDR3 has 13 amino acids. V was clipped by 6 bases and J by 2 bases; unmatched bases: 2. The chain's CDR3 is CASSLAGTYEQYF. The CDR3 region has the DNA TGTGCCAGTAGCCTAGCGGGAACCTACGAGCAGTACTTC. Full variable domain (outside the CDR3, taken from reference TRBV19 and TRBJ2-7): DGGITQSPKYLFRKEGQNVTLSCEQNLNHDAMYWYRQDPGQGLRLIYYSQIVNDFQKGDIAEGYSVSREKKESFPLTVTSAQKNPTAFYLCASSLAGTYEQYFGPGTRLTVT.

This chain joins TRBV25-1 and TRBJ1-1, with D tentatively TRBD1 (5 bases). The ends were cut back, 5 bases at V and 3 bases at J, with 10 bases in the middle. The CDR3 is made up of 13 amino acids. CDR1 MGHDK and CDR2 SYGVNS come from the germline V gene. The CDR3 DNA is TGTGCCAGCAGTACGCCCAGGGACACTGAAGCTTTCTTT. The encoded protein is CASSTPRDTEAFF.

A word on this clone: One junction end disagrees with the germline gene, perhaps due to a read error. J is TRBJ2-7 and V is TRBV18; 8 bases are a match to TRBD2. This CDR3 has 13 residues. The germline CDR1 and CDR2 sequences are KGHSH and LQKENI. The CDR3 loop reads CASSLGREDEQYF. As DNA, the CDR3 is TGTGCCAGTTCACTGGGGCGGGAGGACGAGCAGTACTTC.

This clone showed up just a few times. This chain uses TRBV2 with TRBJ1-1; maybe TRBD1 (6 bases). Germline V gene data show CDR1 as SNHLY and CDR2 as FYNNEI. CDR3 size: 12 residues. Trimming took 7 bases from V and 1 from J, leaving 7 bases between them. The CDR3 DNA reads as TGTGCCAGCACGGACAGGAACACTGAAGCTTTCTTT. Encoded protein: CASTDRNTEAFF.

The J gene is TRBJ2-1, the V gene TRBV5-8; TRBD1 matches at 11 bases. J lost 9 bases, V lost 3 bases, and 14 bases had no gene match. The CDR3 loop spans 17 amino acids. Germline V CDR1 and CDR2: SGHTS, YDEGEE. CDR3 DNA: TGTGCCAGCAGCTCCGCCTTGGACAGGGGGCGCCGGAGTGAGCAGTTCTTC. This translates into CASSSALDRGRRSEQFF.

The chain employs TRBV15 and TRBJ2-1, with 14 nucleotides matching TRBD2. Losses at the gene ends were 5 bases for V and 8 bases for J; bases not matched to a gene: 5. Germline CDR1 is LNHNV and CDR2 is YYDKDF (reference sequence). The CDR3 sequence is 15 residues long. The CDR3 sequence: CATSRTSGRFDEQFF. The CDR3 DNA sequence: TGTGCCACCAGCCGGACTAGCGGGAGGTTCGATGAGCAGTTCTTC.

V is TRBV7-2 and J is TRBJ2-1; tentatively, D is TRBD2 (5 bases). This CDR3 region has 16 residues. Deletions cut 1 base from V and 2 bases from J, with 12 bases between. Germline V gives CDR1 SGHTA, CDR2 FQGNSA. CDR3 DNA: TGTGCCAGCAGCTTAGTATCCAGCGGTCCCTACAATGAGCAGTTCTTC. As protein: CASSLVSSGPYNEQFF.

V is TRBV7-8 and J is TRBJ1-4, with no clear D. The CDR3 contains 16 residues. V was pared by 0 bases and J by 7 bases, with 15 bases between. Germline V gene sequence: CDR1 SGHVS, CDR2 FQNEAQ. The CDR3 sequence is CASSLAHNFRGEKLFF. The DNA for the CDR3 is TGTGCCAGCAGCTTAGCGCATAATTTCCGGGGTGAAAAACTGTTTTTT.

To note about this clone: A junction boundary mismatches the germline segment, possibly from a read error. The rearrangement uses TRBV7-9 and TRBJ1-2; possibly TRBD1 for D (6 bases). This CDR3 has 14 residues. In germline, CDR1 is SEHNR, CDR2 FQNEAQ (reference sequence). CDR3 DNA: TGTTCCAGCAGCTTTGTAGGGGGGGCTGGTGGCTACACCTTC. It encodes CSSSFVGGAGGYTF.

This sequence joins TRBV29-1 and TRBJ2-1, with 8 bases aligning to TRBD2. Germline CDR1 is SQVTM and CDR2 is ANQGSEA. CDR3 size: 11 residues. Unmatched junction bases numbered 11, after V lost 7 bases and J lost 15 bases. The CDR3 is CSASGGGRGFF. The DNA for the CDR3 is TGCAGCGCCTCCGGCGGGGGGCGCGGGTTCTTC.

The V gene is TRBV5-4, the J gene TRBJ2-1; 8 bases line up with TRBD2. This CDR3 spans 16 amino acids. Germline V gives CDR1 SGHNT, CDR2 YYREEE (reference sequence). J gave up 2 bases and V 4 bases, and 8 bases lay outside the gene matches. CDR3 sequence (DNA): TGTGCCAGCAGCCCCCGGGGGGGGGCGACCTACAATGAGCAGTTCTTC. This codes for CASSPRGGATYNEQFF.

This clone was detected only a few times. The V gene is TRBV7-2, the J gene TRBJ2-1; TRBD1 agrees at 10 bases. The germline gives CDR1 SGHTA, CDR2 FQGNSA. With V trimmed by 5 bases and J by 3 bases, 4 bases remained unmatched. The CDR3 runs 15 residues. The CDR3 sequence is CASSRDRGGYNEQFF. The CDR3 nucleotides are TGTGCCAGCAGCCGGGACAGGGGCGGCTACAATGAGCAGTTCTTC. Full variable domain (remainder filled in from reference TRBV7-2 and TRBJ2-1): GAGVSQSPSNKVTEKGKDVELRCDPISGHTALYWYRQSLGQGLEFLIYFQGNSAPDKSGLPSDRFSAERTGGSVSTLTIQRTQQEDSAVYLCASSRDRGGYNEQFFGPGTRLTVL.